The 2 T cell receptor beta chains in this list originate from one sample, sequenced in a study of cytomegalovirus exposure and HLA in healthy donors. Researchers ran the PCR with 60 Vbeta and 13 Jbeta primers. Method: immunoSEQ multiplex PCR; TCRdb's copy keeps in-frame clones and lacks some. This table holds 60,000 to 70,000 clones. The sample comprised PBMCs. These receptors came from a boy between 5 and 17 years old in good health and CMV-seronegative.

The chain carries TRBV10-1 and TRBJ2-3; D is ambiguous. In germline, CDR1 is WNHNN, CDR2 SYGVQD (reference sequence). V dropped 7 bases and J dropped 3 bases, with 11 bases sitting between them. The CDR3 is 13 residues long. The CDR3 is CASNRDLTDTQYF. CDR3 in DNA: TGCGCCAGCAACCGAGACTTGACAGATACGCAGTATTTT.

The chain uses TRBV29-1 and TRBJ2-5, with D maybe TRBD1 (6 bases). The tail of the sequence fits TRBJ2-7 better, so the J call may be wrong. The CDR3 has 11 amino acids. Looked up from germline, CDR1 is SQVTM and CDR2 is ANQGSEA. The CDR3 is CSVGHTYEQYF. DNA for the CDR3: TGCAGCGTGGGACACACCTACGAGCAGTACTTC.